This T cell receptor beta chain was obtained from a study of technical replicates of blood from a handful of donors. Trimming at V came to 3 bases and at J to 1 base, leaving 21 bases not matched to a gene. CDR3 size: 20 residues. The germline CDR1 and CDR2 sequences are SGHNT and YYREEE (reference sequence). Sequenced by immunoSEQ multiplex PCR; TCRdb stores in-frame clones only, minus some. The data show approximately 70,000 clones, approximately 93% seen once. The J gene is TRBJ2-7, the V gene TRBV5-4; TRBD1 agrees at 8 bases. The TCR was taken from a human donor in good health. What was sequenced was T cells isolated from PBMCs. CDR3 residues: CASSSDSGQVLPFGSYEQYF. CDR3 DNA: TGTGCCAGCAGCTCCGATTCGGGACAGGTCCTTCCTTTTGGTTCCTACGAGCAGTACTTC.